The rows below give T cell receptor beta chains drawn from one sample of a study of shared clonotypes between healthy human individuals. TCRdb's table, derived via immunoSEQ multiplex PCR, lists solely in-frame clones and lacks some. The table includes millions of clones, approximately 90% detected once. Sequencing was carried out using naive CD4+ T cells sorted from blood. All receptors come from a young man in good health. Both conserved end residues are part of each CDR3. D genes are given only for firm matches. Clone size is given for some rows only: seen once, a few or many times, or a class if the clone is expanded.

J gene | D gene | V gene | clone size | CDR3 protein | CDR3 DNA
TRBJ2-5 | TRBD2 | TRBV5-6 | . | CASSLRLIRGDQETQYF | TGTGCCAGCAGCCTCCGACTAATTCGGGGGGATCAAGAGACCCAGTACTTC
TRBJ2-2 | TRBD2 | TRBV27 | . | CASGGTSGAGELFF | TGTGCCAGCGGCGGGACTAGCGGGGCCGGGGAGCTGTTTTTT
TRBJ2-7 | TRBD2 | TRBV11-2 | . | CASSLVSSGNYEQYF | TGTGCCAGCAGCTTAGTATCTAGCGGGAATTACGAGCAGTACTTC
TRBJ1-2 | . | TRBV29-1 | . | CSVRGYAGKGYTF | TGCAGCGTAAGGGGTTACGCAGGGAAGGGCTACACCTTC
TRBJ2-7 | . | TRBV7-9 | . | CASSRGQVVYEQYF | TGTGCCAGCAGCCGCGGCCAGGTGGTCTACGAGCAGTACTTC
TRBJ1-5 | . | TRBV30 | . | CACGQGLNQPQHF | TGTGCCTGTGGGCAGGGCCTCAATCAGCCCCAGCATTTT
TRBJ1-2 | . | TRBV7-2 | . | CASSLAPGNYGYTF | TGTGCCAGCAGCTTAGCGCCCGGGAACTATGGCTACACCTTC
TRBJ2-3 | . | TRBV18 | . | CASSPISLSTDTQYF | TGTGCCAGCTCACCCATTAGCCTAAGCACAGATACGCAGTATTTT
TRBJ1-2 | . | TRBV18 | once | CASSPGPRQGYTF | TGTGCCAGCTCACCGGGACCCCGGCAAGGCTACACCTTC
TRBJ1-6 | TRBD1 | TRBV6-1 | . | CASSESKGGYSPLHF | TGTGCCAGCAGTGAGTCGAAAGGGGGCTATTCACCCCTCCACTTT
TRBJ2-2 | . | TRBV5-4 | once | CASSFQETGELFF | TGTGCCAGCAGCTTCCAGGAGACCGGGGAGCTGTTTTTT
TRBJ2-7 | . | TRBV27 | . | CASSLDRRSYEQYF | TGTGCCAGCAGTTTAGACAGGAGATCCTACGAGCAGTACTTC
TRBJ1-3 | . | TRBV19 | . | CASSIHTPGNTIYF | TGTGCCAGTAGTATACACACGCCTGGAAACACCATATATTTT
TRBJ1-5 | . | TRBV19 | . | CASSNGQYNQPQHF | TGTGCCAGTAGTAATGGACAGTACAATCAGCCCCAGCATTTT
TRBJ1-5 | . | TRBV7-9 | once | CASSLNPYQPQHF | TGTGCCAGCAGCTTGAATCCGTATCAGCCCCAGCATTTT
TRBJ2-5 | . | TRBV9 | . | CASSFTETQYF | TGTGCCAGCAGCTTTACAGAGACCCAGTACTTC
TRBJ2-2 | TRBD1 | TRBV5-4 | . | CASSEGAGITGELFF | TGTGCCAGCAGCGAGGGGGCAGGGATCACCGGGGAGCTGTTTTTT
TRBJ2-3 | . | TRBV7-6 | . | CASSLEGGVSIDTQYF | TGTGCCAGCAGCTTAGAAGGTGGGGTCAGTATAGATACGCAGTATTTT